Detailed here is one T cell receptor (beta chain). Its antigen specificity is not known. No much larger clonotype is one base removed from it; base qualities were not supplied. The germline V gene specifies SGHDT as CDR1 and YYEEEE as CDR2. Relative to germline, V is missing 1 base and J is missing 4 bases, with 3 bases of the junction outside any gene match. There are 14 amino acids in the CDR3, from cysteine to phenylalanine inclusive. Kept here is only the CDR3 DNA, which spans 42 bases and is read in frame from base 1. TCRbeta CDR3 regions were amplified from genomic DNA by means of the immunoSEQ Assay, a bias-controlled multiplex PCR. The source study handled its data this way. Within the assay, amplification of reference gene primers was used to estimate how many nucleated cells each sample contained. Sequence reads were collapsed and filtered to measure the absolute abundance of every unique TCRbeta CDR3 rearrangement. Productive Simpson clonality was computed per sample as the square root of Simpson's diversity index over productive rearrangements. Imported from immuneACCESS, the table was reduced by TCRdb to in-frame sequences with V and J called. These copies leave out some clones; in studies compared against another copy, an unresolved V gene accounts for under half, and the cause of the remainder is not known. V and J calls and clone size are copied from that table; D and trimming were computed from the DNA. The sample has 150,000 or so clones on record, 84% of them singletons. The ten biggest clones cover approximately 40% of the sample.

These data are taken from a study of blood T cell repertoires in COVID-19 (dated by TCRdb to about 2020). A note on the overall study: Samples from collaborators originated in the United States, Italy and Spain and spanned both the acute and convalescent phases of COVID-19. The material from the prospective study consisted of cDNA or gDNA derived from T cells, B-cell-depleted T cells, or PBMCs. Subjects who had been exposed to COVID-19, were actively infected with it, or had recovered from it provided the deeply sampled blood TCRbeta repertoires that made up the dataset. A freely available public database, intended as a resource for researchers studying the immune response to SARS-CoV-2, is where the repertoires were released. The samples were drawn from the first 160 participants of the ongoing ImmuneRACE study and from over a thousand subjects provided by 6 global collaborators. Nearly every sample came with metadata listing a de-identified subject ID, COVID-19 status, age in years and sex. Where HLA class I and class II types were available, the types were taken from metadata supplied by the sample provider, not from assay-based typing.

Collaborating institutions collected whole blood in K2EDTA tubes following their own protocols. For TCRbeta analysis, collaborators shipped samples as frozen whole blood, isolated PBMCs, or DNA extracted from either of those sample types. What the work shows at the level of the full study, not this receptor alone: The quantity of clinical and demographic metadata differed by source and by participant and was supplied without curation.

Rearrangement joined TRBV5-6 to TRBJ2-5, with 8 bases aligning to TRBD2. Sequenced: peripheral blood. The receptor was derived from a human donor in a cohort sampled during active COVID-19. The sequenced DNA: TGTGCCAGCAGCTTGATGAGCGGGAGAGAGACCCAGTACTTC. The resulting protein is CASSLMSGRETQYF.